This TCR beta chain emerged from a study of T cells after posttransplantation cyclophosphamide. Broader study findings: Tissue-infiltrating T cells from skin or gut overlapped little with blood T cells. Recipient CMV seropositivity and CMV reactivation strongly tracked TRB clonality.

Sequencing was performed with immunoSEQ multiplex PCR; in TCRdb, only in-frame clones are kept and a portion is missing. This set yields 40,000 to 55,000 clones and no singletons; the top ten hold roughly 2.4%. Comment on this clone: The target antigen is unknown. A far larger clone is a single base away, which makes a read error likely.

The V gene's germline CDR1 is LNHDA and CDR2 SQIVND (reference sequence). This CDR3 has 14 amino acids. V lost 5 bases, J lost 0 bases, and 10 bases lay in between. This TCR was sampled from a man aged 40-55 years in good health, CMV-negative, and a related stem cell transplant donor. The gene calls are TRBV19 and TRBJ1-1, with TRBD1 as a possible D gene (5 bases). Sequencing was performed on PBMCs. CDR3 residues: CASSVAGVNTEAFF. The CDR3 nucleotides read TGTGCCAGTAGTGTCGCGGGGGTGAACACTGAAGCTTTCTTT.